This T cell receptor (beta chain) was recovered during a study of T cells in Graves' hyperthyroidism and ophthalmopathy. Uncontrolled infection, other autoimmune disease, pregnancy or lactation led to exclusion. This sample holds PBMCs from about 10 ml fresh peripheral blood. The TCR beta CDR3 regions underwent amplification using RNA transcripts as the source. A set of HTBI primers served as the primers for a first-round RT-PCR of the TCR CDR3. TCRdb reanalysed the multiplex PCR reads using MiXCR and keeps one entry per CDR3 protein. This sample has under 300,000 distinct CDR3 sequences, with under 30% found just once. This clonotype was detected ten times or more. This CDR3 spans 15 amino acids. The germline gives CDR1 MNHEY, CDR2 SVGAGI. Germline trimming cut 6 bases from V and 4 bases from J; bases unmatched to any gene: 11.

Material: blood. The receptor was isolated from a man in his forties or fifties with Graves' hyperthyroidism that later progressed to Graves' ophthalmopathy. The chain has TRBV6-5 and TRBJ2-7, with TRBD1 matching 8 bases. The CDR3 loop is CASRMDRDGGYEQYF. CDR3 nucleotide sequence: TGTGCCAGCAGGATGGACAGGGACGGTGGGTACGAGCAGTACTTC.